These 8 T cell receptor beta chains originate from one sample sequenced in a study of tumor-infiltrating lymphocytes in localized non-small cell lung cancer. Libraries were prepared by immunoSEQ multiplex PCR; TCRdb keeps only in-frame clonotypes and omits some of them. This table holds roughly 15,000 clones, around 84% found once. The sequencing input was uninvolved lung tissue not adjacent to the tumor. The receptors stem from a human donor with non-small cell lung cancer.

The V gene is TRBV2, the J gene TRBJ2-2, with D uncertain. The CDR3 covers 12 residues. The germline V and J ends were trimmed by 6 bases and 6 bases, with 8 bases remaining between them. Per germline, CDR1 SNHLY and CDR2 FYNNEI. CDR3: CASRTLAGELFF. The CDR3 DNA reads as TGTGCCAGCAGGACTCTGGCCGGGGAGCTGTTTTTT.

This sequence joins TRBV4-1 and TRBJ2-7; the D gene could be TRBD1 or TRBD2 (6 bases each). Trimming took off 2 bases at V and 0 bases at J, with 11 bases between the two ends. From germline, CDR1 is MGHRA and CDR2 YSYEKL. This CDR3 region has 15 residues. For the CDR3, the DNA is TGCGCCAGCAGCCAAAGGACAGCGGGCTCCTACGAGCAGTACTTC. Translated: CASSQRTAGSYEQYF.

The chain carries TRBV19 and TRBJ2-2, with D perhaps TRBD2 (6 bases). The CDR3 contains 16 residues. Looked up from germline, CDR1 is LNHDA and CDR2 is SQIVND (reference sequence). V gave up 7 bases and J gave up 4 bases, with 19 bases separating them. The CDR3 sequence is CASINSLRRGTGELFF. The CDR3 nucleotides are TGTGCCAGTATAAATTCGCTCAGGCGGGGCACCGGGGAGCTGTTTTTT. Full variable domain (missing parts from reference TRBV19 and TRBJ2-2): DGGITQSPKYLFRKEGQNVTLSCEQNLNHDAMYWYRQDPGQGLRLIYYSQIVNDFQKGDIAEGYSVSREKKESFPLTVTSAQKNPTAFYLCASINSLRRGTGELFFGEGSRLTVL.

Only one count was recorded for this clone. This chain uses TRBV12-5 with TRBJ2-5, with D possibly TRBD2 on 6 matching bases. CDR1 and CDR2 from the germline V gene are LGHNT and FRNRAP. The ends were cut back, 6 bases at V and 1 base at J, with 9 bases in the middle. CDR3 length: 13 amino acids. DNA of the CDR3: TGTGCTAGTGGCCCTAGCGCCCAAGAGACCCAGTACTTC. It is translated as CASGPSAQETQYF.

The chain is built from TRBV7-2 and TRBJ2-7; 8 bases fit TRBD2. Germline assignment: CDR1 SGHTA and CDR2 FQGNSA. V lost 0 bases to trimming and J lost 5 bases; unmatched junction nucleotides: 3. This CDR3 spans 14 amino acids. The CDR3 region has the DNA TGTGCCAGCAGCTTAGCGGGGCGGGAGGACGAGCAGTACTTC. This codes for CASSLAGREDEQYF.

This chain uses TRBV2 with TRBJ2-2; the D gene is possibly TRBD2 (5 bases). The germline V and J ends were trimmed by 10 bases and 2 bases, with 14 bases remaining between them. The CDR3 extends over 14 amino acids. Germline CDR1 reads SNHLY; CDR2 reads FYNNEI. For the CDR3, the DNA is TGTGCCACTCGGGAAAGTTTTAACACCGGGGAGCTGTTTTTT. The encoded protein is CATRESFNTGELFF.

The chain uses TRBV5-4 and TRBJ2-5, with D perhaps TRBD2 (6 bases). Trimming left V 1 base short and J 9 bases short, with 16 bases between. Germline CDR1 SGHNT, CDR2 YYREEE (reference sequence). The CDR3 is 14 amino acids. The CDR3 sequence is CASSLMAGRGAQYF. The CDR3 DNA sequence: TGTGCCAGCAGCTTGATGGCGGGACGAGGGGCCCAGTACTTC.

The genes are TRBV7-2 and TRBJ2-5; 10 bases fit TRBD2. V lost 4 bases and J lost 4; bases outside the gene matches: 9. The CDR3 is 16 amino acids. Germline CDR1 SGHTA, CDR2 FQGNSA. The CDR3 loop is CASSSSSGGGAETQYF. As DNA, the CDR3 is TGTGCCAGCAGCTCATCTAGCGGGGGAGGGGCAGAGACCCAGTACTTC.